This T cell receptor beta chain was profiled in a study of cytomegalovirus exposure and HLA in healthy donors (dated by TCRdb to the late 2010s). Background for the entire study: An earlier analysis of more than 550 of the donors reported 276 Gb of sequence data and 117 million unique TCR beta sequences obtained from around 180 million T cells. An early release that covered roughly 600 HLA-typed donors contained about 300 gigabases of sequencing data and approximately 85 million unique TCR sequences. The genetic ancestry cluster associated with self-reported Caucasian donors included about 84% of the roughly 410 genotyped donors. The study was designed to test whether signatures of past pathogen exposure could be identified by cataloging public T cell receptors. HLA typing covered class I and class II loci at four-digit resolution. Using immunosequencing, the study profiled T cell repertoires from 666 subjects and related those repertoires to cytomegalovirus serostatus. In addition to the first cohort of 666 subjects, a separate validation cohort of 100 to 150 different subjects was used. To predict cytomegalovirus infection status, the study brought together high-throughput TCR immunosequencing, statistical association of individual TCRs with disease status, and machine learning. In a later analysis, previously published TCR beta repertoires from 550 to 750 donors were re-analyzed and high-resolution HLA genotyping was added so that TCR occurrence patterns could be studied. Roughly five DR-DQ haplotypes were handled as single units for association and clustering because linkage in the cohort was strong. In an earlier analysis of 550 to 700 of the donors, high-throughput TCR beta sequencing was used to judge whether each TCR beta V gene segment behaved as functional or pseudogenic. Among around 400 genotyped donors of the cohort, an average of roughly 230,000 unique TCR beta nucleotide sequences was sequenced per donor, of which 15% to 20% were non-productive. Typing coverage varied by locus: roughly 620-640 donors for A, B, C, DRB1 and DQB1; approximately 500 for DQA1; approximately 570 for DPA1; about 450 for DPB1. Every discovery cohort repertoire had been produced on one sequencing platform. Genome-wide SNP genotypes for about 60% of the roughly 670 donors were used in a later genetic analysis, which treated that subset as a discovery cohort. Donor age, sex, ethnicity and CMV serostatus were compiled alongside the repertoire data. In the later analysis, no new phenotypic data were used to find candidate immune exposures; instead, reliance was placed on TCR beta sequences and their occurrence across donors. Study-wide findings and limitations: A later analysis found that most CMV-associated TCR beta chains appeared HLA-restricted, with HLA associations seemingly driven largely by CMV exposure. According to a later analysis, TCR association rates differed among HLA loci, with DRB1 alleles showing the most associated TCRs and HLA-C alleles showing the fewest. Broadly in line with IMGT annotations, most TCR beta V segments showed up in productive rearrangements about 87% or about 30% of the time in an earlier analysis of 450 to 600 of the donors. Specific HLA alleles were associated with 16,951 TCR beta sequences at a false discovery rate of 0.05 in a later analysis. In a later analysis, HLA-associated TCR beta chains showed more clonal expansion and lower generation probabilities than non-associated chains that were equally common. A further reported finding was that TCR beta sequences accurately predicted the HLA-A and HLA-B alleles for most subjects in the first cohort. Some IMGT-functional V segments, including TRBV6-2 and TRBV6-3, could not be told apart with the 87-base-pair reads, so those segments were excluded. Linkage disequilibrium might explain the correlated functional status among segregating V segments, but an unknown experimental factor could not be ruled out. Presence/absence analyses assumed roughly uniform sequencing depth across donors, an assumption that may not hold. Cytomegalovirus status was reported to be diagnosed by the classifier with high specificity and sensitivity in both the original and validation cohorts. Compared with the approximately 710-donor mean, donors in an Asian-associated ancestry cluster had fewer N-insertions in productive TCRs, according to a later genetic analysis. Because counts were too low, roughly 16 rarely observed V segments, including chromosome 9 orphons, were left out of the earlier analysis of 587 of the donors. The authors suggested that the approach could potentially be generalized to other disease states and immunological phenotypes. CMV serostatus was the only immune exposure information available for the cohort. Strong co-occurrence of HLA alleles, especially DR and DQ, made assigning TCR associations to individual alleles difficult. A later analysis reported that several top co-occurrence clusters appeared linked to parvovirus B19, influenza, CMV and Epstein-Barr virus. Across donors, most TCR sequences were observed very rarely, whereas some public TCRs were present in many individuals. HLA typing was unavailable for some donors at each locus, so association tests used only the typed subset. The study gave a list of some 150 TCR beta chains associated with cytomegalovirus. V-gene and J-gene trimming of TCR beta chains was associated with a missense DCLRE1C variant in a later genetic analysis, and the association was replicated in an independent cohort. A cluster of highly shared sequence variants was judged likely to be a technical artifact of the sequencing pipeline. Three of the identified cytomegalovirus-associated TCR beta chains were confirmed in vitro to be specific for cytomegalovirus antigens. The cohort was sequenced for TCR beta chains only, and without alpha or paired-chain data the features that could be detected were limited.

In total, more than 500 healthy bone marrow donors made up the cohort. Cohort members were all nominally healthy when sampled, although unrecorded immune exposures were likely present. The donor tested CMV seropositive and was one of the 289 seropositive cohort members. A peripheral blood sample was provided by each donor, and peripheral blood mononuclear cells were used for TCR beta sequencing. Genomic DNA extraction from the blood cell samples was performed with the Qiagen DNeasy Blood Extraction Kit. For this clone: This receptor's antigen is unknown. No per-base quality is available; no much larger clone lies one base away.

Libraries were built with the immunoSEQ multiplex PCR assay. A mixture of 60 forward primers for TCR Vbeta segments and 13 reverse primers for TCR Jbeta segments was used in the multiplex PCR. The CDR3 region of rearranged TCR beta genes was amplified from genomic DNA with a multiplex PCR assay. The amplified TCR beta libraries were sequenced on the Illumina HiSeq System as 87-base-pair reads. As for the authors' bioinformatics: In a later analysis, roughly 80 million unique TCR beta chains were counted across the 650 to 700 repertoires, and roughly 11 million of these chains were shared by at least two donors. Raw reads were error-corrected and collapsed into unique sequences by a nearest-neighbor algorithm in which closely related sequences were merged to remove PCR and sequencing errors. V, D and J gene segments were assigned by aligning CDR3 sequences to IMGT reference sequences. Each retained sequence needed at least a six-nucleotide match to both a V gene segment and a J gene segment. Rearrangements were called productive when the CDR3 lacked stop codons and stayed in frame with V and J; all others were non-productive. CDR3 was defined according to IMGT convention as the region running from the second conserved V-encoded cysteine to the conserved J-encoded phenylalanine. In an earlier analysis of more than 550 of the donors, sequences lacking an unambiguous match to a single V gene segment were excluded. In an earlier analysis of 587 of the donors, V segments were called functional above 56.7% productive rearrangements and were called segregating when the between-donor standard deviation exceeded 5%. To diagnose cytomegalovirus status from the catalog of TCR beta chain sequences, a statistical classification framework was built. In a later analysis, V and J genes were assigned by comparing TCR nucleotide sequences against IMGT/GENE-DB human TR gene sequences. Using the TCRdist pipeline, a later analysis assigned CDR3 sequences along with most-parsimonious VDJ recombination scenarios. In a later analysis, every TCR beta chain was defined by the combination of its CDR3 amino acid sequence and its V-gene family, and reads without a unique V-gene family were dropped. In a later analysis, 450 to 600 highly shared, low-generation-probability nucleotide sequences were removed to address suspected cross-contamination and a sequencing artifact. A later analysis calculated a clonal expansion index for each public chain from normalized within-repertoire ranks of inferred template counts. Generation probabilities in a later analysis came from a VDJ recombination model fitted to out-of-frame rearrangements, and those results were checked against IGoR. In a later analysis, hypergeometric tests were used to score TCR-TCR, TCR-HLA and TCR-CMV co-occurrence, with a repertoire-size bias correction applied to TCR pairs. To estimate false discovery rates, a later analysis permuted the HLA or CMV assignments 20 times. In a later analysis, co-occurring TCRs were grouped using DBSCAN, with TCRdist sequence similarity added in when clustering inside HLA-allele-positive subsets. Repertoires with fewer than 30,000 or more than 120,000 public chains, plus five repertoires with anomalous nucleotide sharing, were excluded from co-occurrence clustering. As stored in TCRdb, this immuneACCESS dataset retains in-frame rearrangements with V and J assigned. A fraction of the clones does not appear; measured against another copy, unresolved V genes explain less than half of the discrepancy, and the remainder lacks a known reason. Clone size and V and J calls were adopted from that table, with D and trimming inferred from the DNA. A total of fewer than 180,000 clones appear in this sample, 55% to 80% of them only once. Of the sample, about 7.1% is held by the ten largest clones.

Counted from cysteine to phenylalanine, this CDR3 has 15 amino acids. Kept here is only the CDR3 DNA, which spans 45 bases and is read in frame from base 1. Trimming accounts for 4 bases at V and 3 bases at J, while the number of junction bases matched to no gene is 7. In the germline V gene (reference sequence), CDR1 corresponds to LNHDA and CDR2 to SQIVND. Sequenced input: PBMCs. The chain links TRBV19 with TRBJ2-7; the junction holds 9 bases that match TRBD2. This receptor was identified in a woman between 55 and 75 years old in good health and CMV-seropositive. The CDR3 amino acid sequence is: CASSSGSGRIYEQYF. The bases read TGTGCCAGTAGTAGTGGTAGCGGGAGAATCTACGAGCAGTACTTC.